The next 29 T cell receptor beta chains were all read from a single sample in a study of T cells in Graves' hyperthyroidism and ophthalmopathy. Template material for amplifying TCR beta CDR3 regions consisted of RNA transcripts. Primed by the HTBI set, a first-round RT-PCR was run on the TCR CDR3. Using its own MiXCR run on the multiplex PCR reads, TCRdb lists one record per CDR3 protein. Here the sample spans more than 350,000 distinct CDR3 sequences, about 15% being singletons. Sequenced: blood. The receptor source for this set is a woman aged 30 to 39 with Graves' hyperthyroidism that later progressed to Graves' ophthalmopathy.

Ten or more counts support this clonotype. The J gene is TRBJ2-1, the V gene TRBV25-1; D is undetermined. The CDR3 spans 13 residues. V was cut by 2 bases and J by 8 bases, with 10 bases left in between. Germline CDR1 reads MGHDK; CDR2 reads SYGVNS. The DNA for the CDR3 is TGTGCCAGCAGTGAAAGGGTAAGAGATGAGCAGTTCTTC. It yields the protein CASSERVRDEQFF.

This clonotype was seen only a few times. V and J are TRBV19 and TRBJ1-1; TRBD1 matches at 7 bases. The CDR3 sequence is 18 residues long. The V gene's germline CDR1 is LNHDA and CDR2 SQIVND (reference sequence). V lost 3 bases and J lost 4; bases outside the gene matches: 17. CDR3: CASSITRPGQTSITEAFF. The CDR3, as DNA: TGTGCCAGTAGTATCACGAGGCCGGGACAGACGTCGATCACTGAAGCTTTCTTT.

This clonotype has ten or more counts. This sequence joins TRBV4-1 and TRBJ2-7; D not resolved. The CDR3 covers 17 residues. Trimming stripped 1 base from V and 1 base from J, with 17 bases between. Germline V CDR1 and CDR2: MGHRA, YSYEKL. CDR3 in amino acids: CASSQGSAYRRSYEQYF. In nucleotides, the CDR3 is TGCGCCAGCAGCCAAGGGTCAGCCTATCGACGTTCCTACGAGCAGTACTTC.

This clonotype occurred a few times. The DNA for the CDR3 is TGTGCCAGCAGCCAAGATCCGCAGATTATAACACCCCTCCACTTT. It translates to CASSQDPQIITPLHF. The J gene is TRBJ1-6, the V gene TRBV4-2; D not resolved. This CDR3 is 15 amino acids long. V lost 0 bases, J lost 11 bases, and 14 bases lay in between. The germline V gene has CDR1 LGHNA and CDR2 YNFKEQ.

This clonotype was recorded many times. The chain recombines TRBV30 with TRBJ2-7; no clear D. This CDR3 has 13 residues. Germline CDR1 and CDR2: GTSNPN and SVGIG (reference sequence). Trimming left V 2 bases short and J 3 bases short, with 11 bases between. CDR3 bases: TGTGCCTGGAGTCCGGGTTCGCGCTACGAGCAGTACTTC. Protein: CAWSPGSRYEQYF.

The J gene is TRBJ2-7, the V gene TRBV6-1; maybe TRBD1 (5 bases). Trimming took off 3 bases at V and 5 bases at J, with 17 bases between the two ends. The CDR3 totals 15 residues. Germline-derived CDR1 and CDR2 are MNHNS and SASEGT. The CDR3 nucleotides are TGTGCCAGCAGTGATTTTGACAGAGAAAATGACGAGCAGTACTTC. Protein: CASSDFDRENDEQYF.

The genes are TRBV6-1 and TRBJ1-5; D uncertain. This CDR3 has 12 residues. Germline CDR1 is MNHNS and CDR2 is SASEGT. The ends were cut back, 10 bases at V and 4 bases at J, with 11 bases in the middle. The CDR3 region is CATNALNQPQHF. The CDR3 DNA follows: TGTGCCACCAACGCCTTAAATCAGCCCCAGCATTTT.

V and J are TRBV9 and TRBJ2-2; 8 bases align to TRBD2. The CDR3 sequence is 17 residues long. J lost 1 base, V lost 2 bases, and 7 bases had no gene match. CDR1 SGDLS and CDR2 YYNGEE come from the germline V gene. Written as DNA, the CDR3 is TGTGCCAGCAGCGTCAAGCGGGAGCTGGGGAACACCGGGGAGCTGTTTTTT. Residues: CASSVKRELGNTGELFF.

The table lists this clonotype with many counts. The chain recombines TRBV5-1 with TRBJ2-1, with 14 nucleotides matching TRBD2. Germline V gene lookup returns CDR1 SGHRS and CDR2 YFSETQ. J gave up 7 bases and V 4 bases, and 4 bases lay outside the gene matches. The CDR3 is 15 amino acids. The CDR3 is CASSQGLAGENEQFF. For the CDR3, the DNA is TGCGCCAGCAGCCAGGGACTAGCGGGAGAAAATGAGCAGTTCTTC.

This clonotype showed up many times. The chain is built from TRBV20-1 and TRBJ2-7; TRBD1 matches at 7 bases. Losses at the gene ends were 1 base for V and 0 bases for J; bases not matched to a gene: 6. The CDR3 covers 15 residues. Germline values: CDR1 DFQATT, CDR2 SNEGSKA (reference sequence). For the CDR3, the DNA is TGCAGTGCTAGAGTAGATACAGGGGCCTCCTACGAGCAGTACTTC. Its translation is CSARVDTGASYEQYF.

This clonotype was recorded many times. The V gene is TRBV27, the J gene TRBJ2-7, with no clear D. V lost 5 bases and J lost 4, with 12 bases in between. The germline gives CDR1 MNHEY, CDR2 SMNVEV (reference sequence). This CDR3 spans 13 amino acids. The CDR3 loop reads CASSRVGYYEQYF. In DNA, the CDR3 is TGTGCCAGCAGTCGCGTGGGGTATTACGAGCAGTACTTC.

This sequence joins TRBV28 and TRBJ1-1; 7 nucleotides match TRBD1. Germline values: CDR1 MDHEN, CDR2 SYDVKM. The CDR3 consists of 15 residues. V shed 2 bases and J 6 bases; nucleotides not matched to a gene: 9. The CDR3 DNA reads as TGTGCCAGCAGTTTACGCCAGGGGGAATTGGCTGAAGCTTTCTTT. It yields the protein CASSLRQGELAEAFF.

The rearrangement joins TRBV6-1 to TRBJ1-6, with D possibly TRBD1 on 6 matching bases. This CDR3 is built from 15 residues. Germline V gives CDR1 MNHNS, CDR2 SASEGT. V was pared by 3 bases and J by 6 bases, with 12 bases between. CDR3 nucleotides: TGTGCCAGCAGTGAGATGGGGGCACCTAATTCACCCCTCCACTTT. Protein: CASSEMGAPNSPLHF.

This clonotype was recorded many times. V and J are TRBV11-2 and TRBJ2-5; no clear D gene. Per the germline V gene, CDR1 is SGHAT and CDR2 is FQNNGV. V was cut by 0 bases and J by 4 bases, with 12 bases left in between. The CDR3 spans 15 residues. The CDR3 spells CASSLEKWDRETQYF. DNA of the CDR3: TGTGCCAGCAGCTTAGAAAAATGGGATAGAGAGACCCAGTACTTC.

At least ten counts were recorded for this clonotype. V is TRBV28 and J is TRBJ1-1, with 7 bases matching TRBD1. This CDR3 region has 16 residues. Trimming cost V 6 bases and J 1 base; bases outside gene matches: 11. CDR1 is MDHEN, CDR2 SYDVKM, per germline. In DNA, the CDR3 is TGTGCCAGCAGAACCACAACCGGACAGGCGAACACTGAAGCTTTCTTT. Translated, it gives CASRTTTGQANTEAFF.

This clonotype was picked up many times. This chain uses TRBV7-9 with TRBJ1-5; 9 bases map to TRBD1. There are 15 residues in the CDR3. Germline CDR1 SEHNR, CDR2 FQNEAQ (reference sequence). The V segment lost 5 bases and the J segment 4 bases; nucleotides outside the gene matches: 6. The CDR3 region is CASSPPGTGNQPQHF. The CDR3, as DNA: TGTGCCAGCAGCCCCCCAGGGACAGGGAATCAGCCCCAGCATTTT. Variable domain in full (rest from reference TRBV7-9 and TRBJ1-5): DTGVSQNPRHKITKRGQNVTFRCDPISEHNRLYWYRQTLGQGPEFLTYFQNEAQLEKSRLLSDRFSAERPKGSFSTLEIQRTEQGDSAMYLCASSPPGTGNQPQHFGDGTRLSIL.

The rearrangement uses TRBV5-6 and TRBJ2-3, with 8 nucleotides matching TRBD1. This CDR3 region has 14 residues. Germline V gives CDR1 SGHDT, CDR2 YYEEEE. J gave up 6 bases and V 3 bases, and 6 bases lay outside the gene matches. The CDR3 loop reads CASSYARTGDTQYF. Written as DNA, the CDR3 is TGTGCCAGCAGCTACGCAAGGACAGGGGATACGCAGTATTTT.

The rearrangement links TRBV6-1 to TRBJ2-5; the match to TRBD1 covers 8 bases. This CDR3 is 15 amino acids long. V lost 4 bases and J lost 5; bases outside the gene matches: 9. CDR1 and CDR2 from the germline V gene are MNHNS and SASEGT. CDR3 nucleotides: TGTGCCAGCAGTGGCGGACAGGGTTTGACGGAGACCCAGTACTTC. It yields the protein CASSGGQGLTETQYF.

This clonotype was found many times. The J gene is TRBJ1-5, the V gene TRBV11-2, with no clear D. Germline values: CDR1 SGHAT, CDR2 FQNNGV. V was cut by 5 bases and J by 2 bases, with 16 bases left in between. The CDR3 extends over 16 amino acids. The CDR3, as DNA: TGTGCCAGCAGCCTCGGATTTTTTGGAGGCAATCAGCCCCAGCATTTT. Translation: CASSLGFFGGNQPQHF.

In this sample, this clonotype turned up many times. The V gene is TRBV25-1, the J gene TRBJ1-6; D remains unclear. Trimming stripped 1 base from V and 9 bases from J, with 10 bases between. Germline-derived CDR1 and CDR2 are MGHDK and SYGVNS. The CDR3 consists of 14 residues. CDR3 DNA sequence: TGTGCCAGCAGTGAATCCGTTCGTGCTTCACCCCTCCACTTT. Protein sequence: CASSESVRASPLHF.

This clonotype came up many times. This chain connects TRBV28 to TRBJ2-3, with 7 bases fitting TRBD1. Trimming removed 8 bases from V and 1 base from J; junction bases left unmatched: 12. Germline values: CDR1 MDHEN, CDR2 SYDVKM. The CDR3 runs to 16 residues. Here the CDR3 reads CASRPYRGLGTDTQYF. DNA of the CDR3: TGTGCCAGCCGACCCTACAGGGGTTTAGGCACAGATACGCAGTATTTT.

This clonotype was counted at least ten times. The gene calls are TRBV2 and TRBJ1-1; D uncertain. CDR1 SNHLY and CDR2 FYNNEI come from the germline V gene. The CDR3 runs to 12 residues. V was shortened by 3 bases and J by 7 bases, with 9 bases between the two germline ends. CDR3 in DNA: TGTGCCAGCAGTGACATGGGTTATGAAGCTTTCTTT. Amino acid sequence: CASSDMGYEAFF.

V is TRBV3-1 and J is TRBJ1-3; unclear D gene. Germline V gives CDR1 LGHDT, CDR2 YNNKEL (reference sequence). This CDR3 is 14 amino acids long. The ends were cut back, 0 bases at V and 2 bases at J, with 5 bases in the middle. This chain's CDR3 is CASSQEGTGNTIYF. CDR3 coding DNA: TGTGCCAGCAGCCAAGAGGGTACTGGAAACACCATATATTTT.

This clonotype was detected ten times or more. This chain connects TRBV11-2 to TRBJ1-1; D possibly corresponds to TRBD1 (5 bases). With 6 bases removed from V and 1 base from J, the gap between germline ends came to 12 bases. The CDR3 totals 14 residues. The V gene's germline CDR1 is SGHAT and CDR2 FQNNGV. The CDR3 region has the DNA TGTGCCAGCAGGGGGGGAAGCCCGAACACTGAAGCTTTCTTT. This sequence encodes CASRGGSPNTEAFF.

This clonotype was seen repeatedly, ten times or more. The chain couples TRBV28 to TRBJ1-5, with a possible D match to TRBD1 (6 bases). CDR1 and CDR2 from the germline V gene are MDHEN and SYDVKM. The CDR3 length is 12 residues. Trimming stripped 6 bases from V and 10 bases from J, with 13 bases between. In DNA, the CDR3 is TGTGCCAGCAGACACAGGGTGCGACCCCAGCATTTT. Translation: CASRHRVRPQHF.

This sequence joins TRBV6-1 and TRBJ1-4; a weak D match, TRBD1 (6 bases). The V gene lost 4 bases and the J gene lost 7 bases, with 28 bases spanning the gap. This CDR3 contains 19 residues. Germline CDR1 and CDR2: MNHNS and SASEGT. CDR3 loop: CASSGVSRNRVRSTEKLFF. The CDR3 DNA is TGTGCCAGCAGTGGCGTATCCCGAAACAGGGTCCGCTCAACTGAAAAACTGTTTTTT.

Ten or more counts support this clonotype. This rearrangement joins TRBV30 to TRBJ2-7, with TRBD1 as a possible D gene (6 bases). Trimming took off 1 base at V and 5 bases at J, with 15 bases between the two ends. The CDR3 contains 14 residues. Per germline, CDR1 GTSNPN and CDR2 SVGIG (reference sequence). The CDR3 region is CAWSGHNRVHEQYF. The DNA of the CDR3 is TGTGCCTGGAGTGGGCACAACAGGGTGCACGAGCAGTACTTC.

The chain links TRBV25-1 to TRBJ2-2; possibly TRBD1 for D (6 bases). CDR3 length equals 16 residues. Germline-derived CDR1 and CDR2 are MGHDK and SYGVNS. Between the trimmed V and J ends, which lost 5 bases and 2 bases, there was a span of 15 bases. The DNA for the CDR3 is TGTGCCAGCAGTCCGCGACAGGTGATTAACACCGGGGAGCTGTTTTTT. This encodes CASSPRQVINTGELFF.

This clonotype has more than one count but fewer than ten. The chain has TRBV28 and TRBJ2-5; perhaps TRBD2 as D (6 bases). This CDR3 region has 16 residues. CDR1 is MDHEN and CDR2 is SYDVKM in the germline V gene. Trimming shortened V by 3 bases and J by 2 bases, and 16 bases separated the two germline ends. The CDR3 protein is CASSLYSGEDQETQYF. In DNA form, the CDR3 reads TGTGCCAGCAGTTTGTATAGCGGAGAAGATCAAGAGACCCAGTACTTC.